This T cell receptor (beta chain) was captured by sequencing in a study of T-cell memory formation after mild COVID-19. On the study more broadly: TCR clusters were mostly confined to one donor each.

This clonotype showed up just once. Its specificity is not known. Study-wide results and caveats: For second-wave clones that peaked at day 37, SARS-CoV-2 specificity went unverified. Whereas later expanders leaned CD4+, clones contracting day 15 to 85 showed a balanced CD4/CD8 makeup.

TCRdb passed the 5' RACE reads through MiXCR, listing each CDR3 protein once. The data contain some 180,000 distinct CDR3 sequences, about a fifth of them singletons. The sequence came from a man aged 18-30 years who had mild COVID-19 (a few samples of this study predate the infection). Cell type and time point are not known. Sequencing used PBMCs or a T cell subset sorted from them (not recorded which).

CDR3: CASSYSFGGVSGYTF. In DNA form, the CDR3 reads TGTGCCAGCAGTTACTCGTTCGGAGGGGTTAGTGGCTACACCTTC. The rearrangement uses TRBV6-5 and TRBJ1-2, with TRBD1 as a possible D gene (5 bases). Germline V gene sequence: CDR1 MNHEY, CDR2 SVGAGI. Between the trimmed V and J ends, which lost 0 bases and 7 bases, there was a span of 15 bases. CDR3 length: 15 amino acids.